Presented here are 8 T cell receptor beta chains from one specimen sequenced in a study of blood T cell repertoires in COVID-19. Repertoires were generated with immunoSEQ multiplex PCR, while TCRdb's copy carries only in-frame clones and drops some. The sample carries hundreds of thousands of clones, roughly 89% recorded once. Sequencing used PBMCs or T cells enriched from blood (not recorded which). The receptors come from a woman in her twenties or thirties with acute COVID-19.

This chain uses TRBV19 with TRBJ2-3, with 7 bases that match TRBD1. The length of the CDR3 is 15 residues. With V trimmed by 6 bases and J by 2 bases, 8 bases remained unmatched. CDR1 and CDR2 from the germline V gene are LNHDA and SQIVND (reference sequence). CDR3 sequence: CASRKYRGDTDTQYF. CDR3 in DNA: TGTGCCAGTAGAAAATACAGGGGTGACACAGATACGCAGTATTTT.

The rearrangement uses TRBV19 and TRBJ2-6; D is possibly TRBD1 (5 bases). The germline V and J ends were trimmed by 2 bases and 2 bases, with 13 bases remaining between them. CDR1 and CDR2 (germline): LNHDA, SQIVND (reference sequence). The CDR3 runs 17 residues. CDR3 coding DNA: TGTGCCAGTAGTATATACAGGCGGAGAGCTGGGGCCAACGTCCTGACTTTC. Its protein is CASSIYRRRAGANVLTF. The whole variable domain, remainder taken from reference TRBV19 and TRBJ2-6, is DGGITQSPKYLFRKEGQNVTLSCEQNLNHDAMYWYRQDPGQGLRLIYYSQIVNDFQKGDIAEGYSVSREKKESFPLTVTSAQKNPTAFYLCASSIYRRRAGANVLTFGAGSRLTVL.

This clone appeared a few times. This chain links TRBV6-6 with TRBJ1-4, with a weak D call TRBD1 (5 bases). Germline V CDR1 and CDR2: MNHNY, SVGAGI (reference sequence). The V end lost 5 bases, the J end lost 0 bases, and 16 bases lay between the germline ends. The length of the CDR3 is 17 residues. This chain's CDR3 is CASSPQGLLTTNEKLFF. Written as DNA, the CDR3 is TGTGCCAGCAGTCCGCAGGGCTTACTCACAACTAATGAAAAACTGTTTTTT.

The gene calls are TRBV30 and TRBJ1-5; 10 bases align to TRBD1. V dropped 2 bases and J dropped 5; count of bases not matched to a gene: 3. The CDR3 runs to 14 residues. Per germline, CDR1 GTSNPN and CDR2 SVGIG (reference sequence). The CDR3 here is CAWSWTGGHQPQHF. CDR3 nucleotides: TGTGCCTGGAGTTGGACAGGGGGGCATCAGCCCCAGCATTTT.

The chain links TRBV6-5 to TRBJ1-2, with 9 bases identical to TRBD1. This CDR3 comprises 15 residues. Germline V CDR1 and CDR2: MNHEY, SVGAGI. The V gene end was trimmed by 4 bases and the J gene end by 3 bases; junction bases not matched to a gene: 6. The CDR3 loop is CASSSWGQGDYGYTF. The CDR3 nucleotides are TGTGCCAGCAGTTCCTGGGGACAGGGAGACTATGGCTACACCTTC.

The chain joins TRBV19 to TRBJ2-7; no clear D. V lost 2 bases, J lost 0 bases, and 11 bases lay in between. The CDR3 is 15 residues long. Germline loops: CDR1 LNHDA, CDR2 SQIVND (reference sequence). In DNA form, the CDR3 reads TGTGCCAGTAGTATAAATGGCTACAGCTCCTACGAGCAGTACTTC. Its protein product is CASSINGYSSYEQYF.

The table lists this clone with a few counts. The chain recombines TRBV2 with TRBJ2-5; D is perhaps TRBD2 (7 bases). Germline V gives CDR1 SNHLY, CDR2 FYNNEI. This CDR3 has 15 residues. The V end lost 5 bases, the J end lost 5 bases, and 18 bases lay between the germline ends. The CDR3 is CASSSGGQMGETQYF. The DNA for the CDR3 is TGTGCCAGCAGTTCCGGGGGGCAAATGGGGGAGACCCAGTACTTC.

The chain employs TRBV4-3 and TRBJ2-5; TRBD1 aligns across 7 bases. The CDR3 covers 15 residues. The V segment lost 4 bases and the J segment 5 bases; nucleotides outside the gene matches: 10. Per the germline V gene, CDR1 is LGHNA and CDR2 is YSLEER. The CDR3 DNA follows: TGCGCCAGCAGCCCCCTGCAGGGGGACGGGGAGACCCAGTACTTC. Translated: CASSPLQGDGETQYF.